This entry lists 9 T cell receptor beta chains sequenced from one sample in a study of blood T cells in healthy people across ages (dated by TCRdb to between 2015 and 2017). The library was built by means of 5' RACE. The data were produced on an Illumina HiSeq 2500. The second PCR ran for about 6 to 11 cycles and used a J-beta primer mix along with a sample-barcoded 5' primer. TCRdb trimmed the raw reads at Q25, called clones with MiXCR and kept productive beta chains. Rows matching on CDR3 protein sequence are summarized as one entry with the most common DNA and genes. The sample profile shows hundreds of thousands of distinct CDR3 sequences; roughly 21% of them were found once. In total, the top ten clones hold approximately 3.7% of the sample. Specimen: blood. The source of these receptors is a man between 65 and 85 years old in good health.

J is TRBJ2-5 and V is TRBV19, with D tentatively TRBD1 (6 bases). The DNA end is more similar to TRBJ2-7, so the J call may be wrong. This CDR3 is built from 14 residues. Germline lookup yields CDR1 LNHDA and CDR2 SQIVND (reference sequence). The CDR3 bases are TGTGCCAGTAGTATAGAGGGACACCCCTACGAGCAGTACTTC. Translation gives CASSIEGHPYEQYF.

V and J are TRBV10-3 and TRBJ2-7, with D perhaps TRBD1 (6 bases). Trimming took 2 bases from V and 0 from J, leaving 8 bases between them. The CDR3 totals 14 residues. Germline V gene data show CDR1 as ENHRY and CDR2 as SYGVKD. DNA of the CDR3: TGTGCCATCAGTGAGGACAGGTCCTCCTACGAGCAGTACTTC. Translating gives CAISEDRSSYEQYF.

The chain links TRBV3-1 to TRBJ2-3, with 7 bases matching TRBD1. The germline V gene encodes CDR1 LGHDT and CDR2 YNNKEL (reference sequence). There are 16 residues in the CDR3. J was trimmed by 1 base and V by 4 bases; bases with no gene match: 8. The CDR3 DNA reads TGTGCCAGCAGCCTTGCGACAGGGAAGGGCACAGATACGCAGTATTTT. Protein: CASSLATGKGTDTQYF.

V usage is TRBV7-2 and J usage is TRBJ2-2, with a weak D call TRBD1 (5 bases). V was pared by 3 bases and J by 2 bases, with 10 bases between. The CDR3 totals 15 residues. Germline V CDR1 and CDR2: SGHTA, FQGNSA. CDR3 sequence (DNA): TGTGCCAGCAGCTTGAGACAGCTAAACACCGGGGAGCTGTTTTTT. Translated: CASSLRQLNTGELFF.

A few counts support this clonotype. CDR3 region: CAISSNSIFETQYF. CDR3 bases: TGTGCCATCAGCTCTAACTCTATTTTTGAGACCCAGTACTTC. This sequence joins TRBV10-3 and TRBJ2-5; no definite D call. The CDR3 is 14 residues long. Germline lookup yields CDR1 ENHRY and CDR2 SYGVKD. The V end lost 6 bases, the J end lost 5 bases, and 16 bases lay between the germline ends.

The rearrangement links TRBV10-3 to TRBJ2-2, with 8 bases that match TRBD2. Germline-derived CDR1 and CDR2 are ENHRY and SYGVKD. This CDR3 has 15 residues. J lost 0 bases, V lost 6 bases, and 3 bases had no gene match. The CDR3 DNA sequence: TGTGCCATCAGAGATAGCGGGGCGAACACCGGGGAGCTGTTTTTT. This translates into CAIRDSGANTGELFF.

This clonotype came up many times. This CDR3 is CSVHSGSPSYNEQFF. The CDR3 nucleotides are TGCAGCGTTCATAGCGGGAGTCCCAGCTACAATGAGCAGTTCTTC. The rearrangement uses TRBV29-1 and TRBJ2-1; TRBD2 aligns across 9 bases. Germline lookup yields CDR1 SQVTM and CDR2 ANQGSEA. The CDR3 spans 15 residues. The trim removed 5 bases at V and 3 bases at J, leaving 8 bases unmatched.

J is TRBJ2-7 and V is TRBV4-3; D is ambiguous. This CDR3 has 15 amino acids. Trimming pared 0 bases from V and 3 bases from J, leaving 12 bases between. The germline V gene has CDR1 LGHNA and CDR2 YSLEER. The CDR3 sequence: CASSQDLEPFYEQYF. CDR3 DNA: TGCGCCAGCAGCCAAGATCTGGAACCGTTCTACGAGCAGTACTTC.

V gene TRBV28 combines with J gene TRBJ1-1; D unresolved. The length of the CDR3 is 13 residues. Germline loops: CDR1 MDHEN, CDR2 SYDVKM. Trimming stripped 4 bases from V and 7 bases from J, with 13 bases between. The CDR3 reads CASSWGAGNEAFF. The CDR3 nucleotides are TGTGCCAGCAGTTGGGGTGCGGGGAATGAAGCTTTCTTT.